This TCR beta chain appears in the sequencing data of a study of OX40 agonist ivuxolimab in advanced cancers. Study-wide points: Both CD4+ and CD8+ T cell populations in blood had undergone clonal expansion by week 6 at 0.1 to 3.0 mg/kg.

V gave up 3 bases and J gave up 8 bases, with 24 bases separating them. Germline assignment: CDR1 LGHNA and CDR2 YNFKEQ. This CDR3 is 17 amino acids long. As concerns this clone: The antigen is undetermined.

Sequencing used immunoSEQ multiplex PCR; TCRdb keeps in-frame clones, though not all of them. This table has 60,000 to 80,000 clones, roughly 88% appearing once. This TCR derives from an adult with an advanced solid tumor such as melanoma, head and neck, liver or kidney cancer. Sequencing was performed on CD4+ or CD8+ T cells sorted from blood, taken in a trial of the OX40 agonist ivuxolimab. The V call is TRBV4-2, the J call TRBJ2-3; D perhaps matches TRBD1 (6 bases). The CDR3 DNA reads TGTGCCAGCAGCCATCCCGGGAAGAGTCCCTTAGGGGGTACGCAGTATTTT. It codes for CASSHPGKSPLGGTQYF.